This TCR beta chain stems from a study of T cells in Graves' hyperthyroidism and ophthalmopathy. As to this clonotype: Its antigen is not identified.

Patients with uncontrolled infections, other autoimmune diseases, pregnancy or lactation were excluded. Germline V gene data show CDR1 as SEHNR and CDR2 as FQNEAQ (reference sequence). The CDR3 is 16 amino acids. V was clipped by 4 bases and J by 0 bases, with 10 bases between them. RNA transcripts gave rise to amplified TCR beta CDR3 regions. TCR CDR3 underwent first-round RT-PCR with the HTBI primer set. TCRdb used MiXCR to reprocess the multiplex PCR reads, holding one entry per CDR3 protein. The profile shows around 660,000 distinct CDR3 sequences, about 45% of them singletons. Study outcomes and limitations: Peripheral blood also featured most of the thyroid clonotypes expanded above 0.001. The model identified upcoming ophthalmopathy a median 6.5 months ahead of onset.

The sample comprised peripheral blood or thyroid tissue (not recorded which). This chain connects TRBV7-9 to TRBJ2-6; D is ambiguous. The origin of this receptor is an adult man with Graves' disease, either hyperthyroidism or ophthalmopathy (not recorded which). The CDR3 coding sequence is TGTGCCAGCAGCTCGGACCGTACCTCTGGGGCCAACGTCCTGACTTTC. This encodes CASSSDRTSGANVLTF.